The sequence of this T cell receptor beta chain was determined in a study of blood T cell repertoires in COVID-19. Study information: The United States, Italy and Spain provided the acute and convalescent COVID-19 samples. In each case, the material was cDNA or gDNA derived from T cells, B-cell-depleted T cells, or PBMCs.

Authors' methods: Amplification of reference gene primers provided the estimated nucleated cell counts. Measured with immunoSEQ multiplex PCR; TCRdb has only the in-frame clones, and not every one. That table furnishes V, J and clone size, whereas the DNA furnished D and trimming. The sample lists fewer than 200,000 clones, over 60% seen once, with approximately 3.7% in the top ten. This CDR3 comprises 14 residues. Looked up from germline, CDR1 is SGHKS and CDR2 is YYEKEE (reference sequence). Trimming at V came to 5 bases and at J to 3 bases, leaving 5 bases not matched to a gene. The sample was peripheral blood. The rearrangement links TRBV5-5 to TRBJ1-1; 9 positions match TRBD1. The sequence was collected from a woman of 80 years or more with acute or convalescent COVID-19. The CDR3 DNA is TGTGCCAGCAGTCTGACAGGGGGTGACACTGAAGCTTTCTTT. It translates to CASSLTGGDTEAFF. The full variable domain, its missing parts supplied by reference TRBV5-5 and TRBJ1-1, is DAGVTQSPTHLIKTRGQQVTLRCSPISGHKSVSWYQQVLGQGPQFIFQYYEKEERGRGNFPDRFSARQFPNYSSELNVNALLLGDSALYLCASSLTGGDTEAFFGQGTRLTVV.